This T cell receptor (beta chain) originates from a study of T-cell memory formation after mild COVID-19. On the study more broadly: TCR clusters showed largely donor specificity.

This clonotype was seen a few times. The antigen remains unidentified. TCRdb reprocessed the 5' RACE reads via MiXCR and lists one record per CDR3 protein. Counted here are tens of thousands of distinct CDR3 sequences, over 10% occurring once; the ten biggest clones make up about 40%. Germline values: CDR1 LGHNA, CDR2 YSLEER. The CDR3 spans 15 residues. V was pared by 4 bases and J by 4 bases, with 8 bases of the junction left unmatched. Study results and caveats: There was no confirmation that second-wave clones peaking on day 37 were SARS-CoV-2 specific. Later expanders leaned CD4+, whereas clones that contracted between day 15 and 85 were balanced CD4/CD8.

The V call is TRBV4-3, the J call TRBJ2-3, with 7 bases identical to TRBD1. The sequence was obtained from a man aged 18 to 30 who had mild COVID-19 (a few samples of this study predate the infection). Cell type and time point are not known. Sequenced sample: PBMCs or a T cell subset sorted from them (not recorded which). In nucleotides, the CDR3 is TGCGCCAGCAGCCCGCGGACAGGTGGGGCAGATACGCAGTATTTT. The encoded protein is CASSPRTGGADTQYF.